This TCR beta chain was sequenced during a study of T cells after yellow fever vaccination. Turning to the study itself: Using CD3, CD45RA, CCR7 and CD95, the EM, EMRA, CM and Tscm memory subsets were sorted. General observations from the study: The presence of abundant clonotypes contaminating from the bulk population was possible in FACS-sorted repertoires.

Judged by abundance, this clonotype is medium-sized (0.01 to 0.1%). A single record per CDR3 protein comes from TCRdb applying MiXCR to the 5' RACE reads. This sample yields fewer than 20,000 distinct CDR3 sequences, of which about 4% are seen a single time; approximately 0.4% belongs to the top ten. The source material was PBMCs, either bulk or a sorted T-cell subset (CD4+, CD8+, memory, or dextramer-sorted; not recorded which), sampled 15 days after the yellow fever booster vaccination. This TCR was sampled from a man aged 25 to 40 who received the YFV17D yellow fever vaccine.

CDR3 DNA sequence: TGTGCCAGCAGCTGGGGGCCTAATCCTCCCACAGATACGCAGTATTTT. This encodes CASSWGPNPPTDTQYF. This sequence joins TRBV7-2 and TRBJ2-3; D is possibly TRBD1 (6 bases). The length of the CDR3 is 16 residues. V was pared by 4 bases and J by 2 bases, with 16 bases between. Per the germline V gene, CDR1 is SGHTA and CDR2 is FQGNSA.